The subject of this entry is one TCR beta chain. This clone has more than one count but fewer than ten. The clone's antigen remains unknown. There are no base qualities to consult, and no much larger clone falls within one base. The data stem from a study of CD8+ T cells in alopecia areata (dated by TCRdb to the late 2010s). For context, the study as a whole: The treated patients took part in an open-label pilot trial in which moderate-to-severe alopecia areata was treated with oral tofacitinib at 5 to 10 mg twice daily. Tofacitinib was administered for 6 to 18 months, and 6 months of follow-up off drug were then conducted to assess delayed response and recurrence. The SALT score, which quantifies the percentage of affected scalp surface area, was used to measure disease severity in treated patients. The study used high-throughput TCRbeta sequencing to examine T cell clonal expansion in alopecia areata, in both the C3H/HeJ mouse model and human patients. On the human side, TCRbeta sequencing was run on scalp tissue and on sorted CD4+ and CD8+ peripheral blood T cells from healthy controls and from alopecia areata patients with either patchy or totalis/universalis disease. Tofacitinib-treated patients had biopsies at baseline and at 4 and 24 weeks of treatment, with a later scalp biopsy in several patients. Scalp clonality was compared across normal scalp (n=4), patchy alopecia areata scalp (n=8), and alopecia totalis/universalis scalp (n=8). RNA came from the PAXgene miRNA kit for fixed scalp, the miRNeasy kit for PBMCs, and the RNeasy kit for mouse skin. TCRbeta CDR3 regions were amplified by immunoSEQ multiplex PCR using 35 Vbeta forward and 13 Jbeta reverse primers.

The study at large found these results: Unlike mouse skin, where gammadelta T cells dominate, normal human skin contains resident alphabeta T cells that get sequenced too, which complicates analysis of the scalp TCR repertoire. TCR sequences shared between patients were less clear than in mice, possibly partly because of HLA diversity in the patient population. Because the treated cohort was small and had just a single nonresponder, larger studies are needed to establish links between baseline CD8+ expansion and response. Compared with normal scalp, lesional scalp, particularly in alopecia totalis/universalis, had higher clonality and more expanded CD8+ clones, which suggests antigenic drive. During tofacitinib treatment, many expanded lesional clones stuck around in both scalp and blood, and this persistence may partly explain why relapse happens after treatment is stopped. Tofacitinib significantly decreased scalp clonality and the number of expanded CD8+ clones among the top 100 scalp clones.

CDR1 and CDR2 are read off the germline V gene as SGHRS and YFSETQ. The CDR3 covers 15 residues, taking in both the cysteine and the phenylalanine. Of all the DNA, just the CDR3 is kept, 45 bases in frame from base 1. V is pruned by 4 bases and J by 7 bases, leaving 12 bases of the junction without a gene match. In the paper's terms, the time point label means: 20 to 30 weeks on oral tofacitinib. The treatment or condition tag for this specimen amounts to: oral pan-JAK inhibitor, 5-10 mg twice daily. Lesional scalp punch biopsies and peripheral blood were collected from alopecia areata patients. After PBMCs were isolated by density centrifugation and stained for CD3, CD4 and CD8, a FACSAria was used to sort CD4+ and CD8+ T cells. Library prep was done by the immunoSEQ multiplex PCR assay. To provide template for TCR sequencing, every sample had RNA extracted and reverse transcribed into cDNA. First-strand cDNA was synthesized with SuperScript III using a 2:1 mix of oligo-dT and random hexamers. A synthetic immune receptor repertoire was used to measure amplification bias, and any remaining bias was corrected computationally. The original methods were these. Raw reads were preprocessed to remove errors, and CDR3 was defined according to IMGT conventions as the region from the conserved cysteine to phenylalanine. To get clonality, Shannon entropy was normalized by log2 of the number of productive unique TCRs and the result was subtracted from 1. CD4 or CD8 identity of scalp clones was inferred by cross-referencing scalp TCRbeta sequences with sorted blood CD4 and CD8 repertoires. The table was pulled from immuneACCESS by TCRdb, which kept in-frame rearrangements only. Such tables lose some clones; where checked, under half of the loss comes from unresolved V genes, and the rest has no known cause. That table supplies the V and J calls and clone size; D and trimming were determined from the DNA. The sample table contains about 200,000 clones; only one count was recorded for roughly 64% of them. The top ten constitute 5.5% of the sample.

Source: CD4+ T cells sorted from blood, taken at week 24, from a patient treated with tofacitinib. The V gene is TRBV5-1 and the J gene is TRBJ1-2, with TRBD1 matching 8 junction bases. This clonotype originated in a human donor with alopecia areata. The CDR3 loop reads CASSRSQGGSSGYTF. The base sequence is TGCGCCAGCAGCAGGTCACAGGGGGGATCTAGTGGCTACACCTTC.